This entry lists 5 T cell receptor beta chains sequenced from one sample in a study of blood T cell repertoires in COVID-19. The assay was immunoSEQ multiplex PCR, and TCRdb's table has in-frame clones only and misses some. The sample includes 150,000 to 170,000 clones, just under 85% of them seen just once. Sequencing was performed on peripheral blood. These receptors were collected from a woman aged 55-70 years with acute or convalescent COVID-19.

J is TRBJ1-2 and V is TRBV18; D not resolved. This CDR3 comprises 15 residues. Germline assignment: CDR1 KGHSH and CDR2 LQKENI. V lost 3 bases to trimming and J lost 6 bases, with 17 bases between them. CDR3 protein: CASSPTPTGGHGYTF. Written as DNA, the CDR3 is TGTGCCAGCTCACCTACACCGACGGGAGGGCATGGCTACACCTTC.

The rearrangement links TRBV24-1 to TRBJ2-5; 9 bases are shared with TRBD1. The junction had 5 bases not matched to a gene; V was cut back by 1 base and J by 3 bases. Germline CDR1 reads KGHDR; CDR2 reads SFDVKD. This CDR3 is built from 16 residues. The CDR3 sequence is CATSDFLGTGKETQYF. The DNA for the CDR3 is TGTGCCACCAGTGATTTTCTCGGGACAGGGAAAGAGACCCAGTACTTC.

This clone was seen more than once but under ten times. V is TRBV5-1 and J is TRBJ2-2, with D perhaps TRBD2 (5 bases). Trimming shortened V by 0 bases and J by 6 bases, and 9 bases separated the two germline ends. The CDR3 length is 14 residues. Per germline, CDR1 SGHRS and CDR2 YFSETQ. CDR3 DNA: TGCGCCAGCAGCTTGGCTCGAGGGCCCGGGGAGCTGTTTTTT. Its translation is CASSLARGPGELFF.

V gene TRBV30 combines with J gene TRBJ1-2, with TRBD1 matching over 12 bases. Germline CDR1 GTSNPN, CDR2 SVGIG (reference sequence). J gave up 7 bases and V 5 bases, and 14 bases lay outside the gene matches. The CDR3 extends over 16 amino acids. DNA for the CDR3: TGTGCCTGGGGCCCCAAGTCGGGACAGGGGGCAGGTGGCTACACCTTC. Translating it yields CAWGPKSGQGAGGYTF.

The rearrangement joins TRBV7-9 to TRBJ1-1; D is unresolved. Germline CDR1 and CDR2: SEHNR and FQNEAQ (reference sequence). The CDR3 consists of 18 residues. V lost 6 bases and J lost 0, with 23 bases in between. Here the CDR3 DNA reads TGTGCCAGCAGTTTCCTTAATCCCCTCGGGGTTATGAACACTGAAGCTTTCTTT. This encodes CASSFLNPLGVMNTEAFF.